The rows below give T cell receptor beta chains drawn from one sample of a study of post-analysis software for immune sequencing data. TCRdb analysed the PCR reads with MiXCR anew, one entry per CDR3 protein. The sample carries about 770,000 distinct CDR3 sequences, 46% recorded once. Sequencing was carried out using blood. These receptors originate from a girl aged 5-17 years with multiple sclerosis. The CDR3 runs from the conserved cysteine through the conserved F or W. The D gene is left open where the match is weak. Expanded clones are given a class, and other clones once, few, many or no size at all.

size: NA
J: TRBJ2-1
D: NA
V: TRBV6-2/TRBV6-3
CDR3: CASSYFNPHSYNELFF
DNA: TGTGCCAGCAGTTATTTCAATCCCCACTCCTACAATGAGCTGTTCTTC

size: NA
J: TRBJ2-7
D: NA
V: TRBV12-3/TRBV12-4
CDR3: CASRTGTTYEQYF
DNA: TGTGCCAGCAGGACCGGGACCACCTACGAGCAGTACTTC

size: NA
J: TRBJ2-3
D: NA
V: TRBV5-1
CDR3: CASSSGFLGVRTDTQYF
DNA: TGCGCCAGCAGCTCGGGCTTCTTGGGGGTACGCACAGATACGCAGTATTTT

size: NA
J: TRBJ2-3
D: NA
V: TRBV20-1
CDR3: CSAPPTDTQYF
DNA: TGCAGTGCCCCTCCGACAGATACGCAGTATTTT

size: few
J: TRBJ2-3
D: TRBD2
V: TRBV10-3
CDR3: CAISRRTSGTADTQYF
DNA: TGTGCCATCAGTCGGAGGACTAGCGGGACCGCAGATACGCAGTATTTT

size: NA
J: TRBJ1-1
D: NA
V: TRBV28
CDR3: CASSLMGATTEAFF
DNA: TGTGCCAGCAGTTTGATGGGGGCGACCACTGAAGCTTTCTTT

size: few
J: TRBJ2-5
D: NA
V: TRBV20-1
CDR3: CSADPDSEETQYF
DNA: TGCAGTGCTGACCCTGACAGTGAAGAGACCCAGTACTTC

size: few
J: TRBJ2-3
D: TRBD2
V: TRBV12-3/TRBV12-4
CDR3: CASSLASGADTQYF
DNA: TGTGCCAGCAGTTTGGCTAGCGGGGCAGATACGCAGTATTTT

size: NA
J: TRBJ2-6
D: NA
V: TRBV6-2/TRBV6-3
CDR3: CASSYRGAGLVGANVLTF
DNA: TGTGCCAGCAGTTACCGCGGCGCGGGGCTGGTAGGGGCCAACGTCCTGACTTTC

size: NA
J: TRBJ2-1
D: TRBD1
V: TRBV12-5
CDR3: CASGLVADRGSYNEQFF
DNA: TGTGCTAGTGGTTTGGTGGCGGACAGGGGATCCTACAATGAGCAGTTCTTC

size: NA
J: TRBJ2-1
D: TRBD2
V: TRBV5-1
CDR3: CASSLRKVAGVSYNEQFF
DNA: TGCGCCAGCAGCTTGCGGAAGGTAGCGGGAGTCTCCTACAATGAGCAGTTCTTC

size: NA
J: TRBJ2-5
D: NA
V: TRBV3-1
CDR3: CASSQLGRPETQYF
DNA: TGTGCCAGCAGCCAACTGGGCCGCCCGGAGACCCAGTACTTC

size: few
J: TRBJ2-5
D: TRBD2
V: TRBV5-1
CDR3: CASSLSSGRAETQYF
DNA: TGCGCCAGCAGCTTGAGTAGCGGGAGGGCAGAGACCCAGTACTTC

size: few
J: TRBJ2-7
D: NA
V: TRBV4-1
CDR3: CASSPVADPTYEQYF
DNA: TGCGCCAGCAGCCCGGTAGCGGATCCCACCTACGAGCAGTACTTC

size: few
J: TRBJ2-7
D: TRBD2
V: TRBV29-1
CDR3: CSAGTTNYEQYF
DNA: TGCAGCGCCGGGACTACAAACTACGAGCAGTACTTC

size: few
J: TRBJ2-3
D: TRBD1
V: TRBV7-9
CDR3: CASSLAITPLTGETDTQYF
DNA: TGTGCCAGCAGCTTAGCCATTACCCCACTTACAGGGGAGACAGATACGCAGTATTTT

size: NA
J: TRBJ2-1
D: NA
V: TRBV6-6
CDR3: CASSYSEYRDNEQFF
DNA: TGTGCCAGCAGTTACTCTGAATACAGGGACAATGAGCAGTTCTTC

size: NA
J: TRBJ2-7
D: TRBD2
V: TRBV3-1
CDR3: CASSQNSGRAVEQYF
DNA: TGTGCCAGCAGCCAAAATAGCGGGAGGGCCGTAGAGCAGTACTTC

size: few
J: TRBJ1-4
D: NA
V: TRBV25-1
CDR3: CASSQGNEKLFF
DNA: TGTGCCAGCAGCCAGGGGAATGAAAAACTGTTTTTT

size: NA
J: TRBJ2-3
D: TRBD2
V: TRBV20-1
CDR3: CSARADWASGRTTDTQYF
DNA: TGCAGTGCTAGAGCCGATTGGGCTAGCGGGAGGACCACAGATACGCAGTATTTT

size: once
J: TRBJ2-1
D: NA
V: TRBV13
CDR3: CASSARQPGYNEQFF
DNA: TGTGCCAGCAGCGCCCGGCAACCCGGGTACAATGAGCAGTTCTTC

size: few
J: TRBJ1-2
D: NA
V: TRBV29-1
CDR3: CSAFTDGYTF
DNA: TGCAGCGCTTTTACGGATGGCTACACCTTC

size: NA
J: TRBJ1-2
D: NA
V: TRBV20-1
CDR3: CSAEGGVGGYTF
DNA: TGCAGTGCTGAGGGAGGGGTTGGTGGCTACACCTTC

size: few
J: TRBJ2-1
D: TRBD2
V: TRBV12-3/TRBV12-4
CDR3: CASIFIAGGAYNEQFF
DNA: TGTGCCAGCATTTTCATAGCGGGAGGGGCCTACAATGAGCAGTTCTTC

size: many
J: TRBJ2-5
D: TRBD2
V: TRBV5-1
CDR3: CASSLPGAGQETQYF
DNA: TGCGCCAGCAGCTTGCCGGGAGCGGGGCAAGAGACCCAGTACTTC

size: NA
J: TRBJ2-5
D: NA
V: TRBV11-2
CDR3: CASSGRRDFQETQYF
DNA: TGTGCCAGCAGCGGCCGAAGGGACTTCCAAGAGACCCAGTACTTC

size: NA
J: TRBJ2-7
D: TRBD2
V: TRBV6-5
CDR3: CASRRTSGTYEQYF
DNA: TGTGCCAGCAGAAGGACTAGCGGCACCTACGAGCAGTACTTC

size: once
J: TRBJ2-1
D: TRBD1
V: TRBV27
CDR3: CASSLASGTGANEQFF
DNA: TGTGCCAGCAGTTTAGCCTCCGGGACAGGGGCGAATGAGCAGTTCTTC

size: NA
J: TRBJ2-7
D: TRBD1
V: TRBV5-5
CDR3: CASSLDQGVHEQYF
DNA: TGTGCCAGCAGCTTGGATCAGGGGGTTCACGAGCAGTACTTC

size: NA
J: TRBJ2-1
D: TRBD2
V: TRBV10-3
CDR3: CAIKGTNYNEQFF
DNA: TGTGCCATCAAGGGGACTAACTACAATGAGCAGTTCTTC

size: NA
J: TRBJ2-6
D: NA
V: TRBV7-3
CDR3: CASGDSGANVLTF
DNA: TGTGCCAGTGGGGACTCTGGGGCCAACGTCCTGACTTTC

size: NA
J: TRBJ2-1
D: NA
V: TRBV6-6
CDR3: CASREQDYNEQFF
DNA: TGTGCCAGCAGGGAACAGGATTACAATGAGCAGTTCTTC

size: once
J: TRBJ2-1
D: NA
V: TRBV7-2
CDR3: CASSLDGRVLSYNEQFF
DNA: TGTGCCAGCAGCTTAGACGGGAGAGTCCTCTCCTACAATGAGCAGTTCTTC

size: many
J: TRBJ1-2
D: NA
V: TRBV29-1
CDR3: CSVDIDGYTF
DNA: TGCAGCGTTGACATCGATGGCTACACCTTC

size: NA
J: TRBJ2-2
D: TRBD1
V: TRBV6-5
CDR3: CASSPRQGAKTGELFF
DNA: TGTGCCAGCAGTCCGCGACAGGGGGCGAAGACCGGGGAGCTGTTTTTT

size: few
J: TRBJ2-4
D: TRBD2
V: TRBV4-1
CDR3: CASSQEVRESGKNIQYF
DNA: TGCGCCAGCAGCCAAGAAGTGCGGGAGTCTGGTAAAAACATTCAGTACTTC

size: few
J: TRBJ2-7
D: NA
V: TRBV7-9
CDR3: CASSLATSEAEQYF
DNA: TGTGCCAGCAGCTTAGCGACCTCAGAGGCCGAGCAGTACTTC

size: few
J: TRBJ2-7
D: NA
V: TRBV7-9
CDR3: CASSLGQVGYEQYF
DNA: TGTGCCAGCAGCTTAGGACAGGTGGGTTACGAGCAGTACTTC

size: NA
J: TRBJ2-3
D: TRBD2
V: TRBV18
CDR3: CASSPGTSGQTTDTQYF
DNA: TGTGCCAGCTCACCAGGGACTAGCGGACAGACCACAGATACGCAGTATTTT

size: NA
J: TRBJ2-7
D: TRBD1
V: TRBV29-1
CDR3: CSVGPTGGSYEQYF
DNA: TGCAGCGTTGGACCGACAGGGGGCTCCTACGAGCAGTACTTC

size: few
J: TRBJ2-7
D: NA
V: TRBV29-1
CDR3: CSVAETGKGGEQYF
DNA: TGCAGCGTTGCCGAGACAGGGAAGGGGGGCGAGCAGTACTTC

size: NA
J: TRBJ1-1
D: NA
V: TRBV5-1
CDR3: CASSRIGADTEAFF
DNA: TGCGCCAGCAGCAGGATCGGGGCGGACACTGAAGCTTTCTTT

size: NA
J: TRBJ1-2
D: NA
V: TRBV2
CDR3: CASRGDGFYGYTF
DNA: TGTGCCAGCAGAGGGGACGGATTCTATGGCTACACCTTC

size: NA
J: TRBJ2-1
D: NA
V: TRBV5-1
CDR3: CASSWRGQNNEQFF
DNA: TGCGCCAGCAGCTGGAGGGGACAGAACAATGAGCAGTTCTTC

size: few
J: TRBJ2-7
D: NA
V: TRBV7-9
CDR3: CASSLRPSFGEQYF
DNA: TGTGCCAGCAGCTTAAGGCCCTCTTTCGGCGAGCAGTACTTC

size: NA
J: TRBJ1-6
D: NA
V: TRBV7-9
CDR3: CASSSGGRSWDQPERPLHF
DNA: TGTGCCAGCAGCTCAGGAGGGAGGAGTTGGGACCAACCCGAGAGACCCCTCCACTTT

size: few
J: TRBJ2-3
D: TRBD2
V: TRBV7-3
CDR3: CASSATSGLTDTQYF
DNA: TGTGCCAGCAGCGCAACTAGCGGGCTCACAGATACGCAGTATTTT